Given below is one TCR beta chain in context. No antigen is known for it. This specimen comes from a study of radiotherapy plus CTLA-4 blockade in lung cancer. Study-level background: Across the patients, objective responses occurred in about 19%, and disease control in approximately 30%. Findings of the study overall: Following radiotherapy plus ipilimumab, tumor-derived TCR clones expanded in the blood. Early clone dynamics of blood T cells, plus interferon-beta, reportedly predicted response best.

Profiled with immunoSEQ multiplex PCR; TCRdb holds only in-frame clones, not every one. Of about 51,000 clones listed, 70% to 80% are singletons. Focal radiation plus CTLA-4 blockade with ipilimumab was given to patients with chemo-refractory metastatic non-small-cell lung cancer. The starting material was peripheral blood, obtained from a patient treated with radiotherapy plus ipilimumab. This sequence was found in a human donor with non-small cell lung cancer who had a complete response to radiotherapy plus ipilimumab.

The CDR3 sequence is CASSPTSLGRTDTQYF. Written as DNA, the CDR3 is TGTGCCAGCTCACCTACTAGCTTAGGTAGGACAGATACGCAGTATTTT. The chain links TRBV18 to TRBJ2-3; the D gene is possibly TRBD2 (6 bases). CDR3 length: 16 amino acids. Germline V lookup: CDR1 KGHSH, CDR2 LQKENI. Trimming left V 3 bases short and J 3 bases short, with 16 bases between.